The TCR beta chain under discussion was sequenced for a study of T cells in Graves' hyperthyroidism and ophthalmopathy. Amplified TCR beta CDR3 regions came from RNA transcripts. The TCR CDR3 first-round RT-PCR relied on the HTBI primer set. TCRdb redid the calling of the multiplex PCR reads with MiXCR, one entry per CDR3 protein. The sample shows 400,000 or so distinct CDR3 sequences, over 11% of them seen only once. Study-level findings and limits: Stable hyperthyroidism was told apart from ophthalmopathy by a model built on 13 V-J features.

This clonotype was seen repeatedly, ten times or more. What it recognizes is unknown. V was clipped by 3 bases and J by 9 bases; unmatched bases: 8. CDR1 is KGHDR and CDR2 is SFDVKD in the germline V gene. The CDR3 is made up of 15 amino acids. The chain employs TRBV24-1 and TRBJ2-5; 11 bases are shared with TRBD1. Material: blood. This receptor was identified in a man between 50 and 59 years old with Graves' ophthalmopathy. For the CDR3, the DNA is TGTGCCACCAGTGATCCGGGACAGGGGGTGGGGTCCCAGTACTTC. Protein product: CATSDPGQGVGSQYF.